Each of the 27 T cell receptor beta chains below was sequenced from the same sample in a study of cytomegalovirus exposure and HLA in healthy donors. With 60 Vbeta and 13 Jbeta primers, the PCR was carried out. Produced via immunoSEQ multiplex PCR; TCRdb's table is partial and in-frame only. This sample has more than 150,000 clones, with about 86% found just once. Sequenced sample: PBMCs. These receptors originate from a woman between 18 and 30 years old in good health and CMV-seropositive.

The chain combines TRBV6-4 with TRBJ2-2; TRBD1 aligns across 7 bases. The CDR3 runs 14 residues. CDR1 MRHNA and CDR2 SNTAGT come from the germline V gene. V shed 4 bases and J 3 bases; nucleotides not matched to a gene: 2. Here the CDR3 DNA reads TGTGCCAGCAGTGCCGGGACAGACACCGGGGAGCTGTTTTTT. Its protein is CASSAGTDTGELFF.

The table lists this clone with a count of one. The V gene is TRBV18, the J gene TRBJ2-3; D is ambiguous. CDR1 is KGHSH and CDR2 is LQKENI in the germline V gene. V was pared by 2 bases and J by 0 bases, with 3 bases between. This CDR3 has 13 residues. CDR3 in DNA: TGTGCCAGCTCACCAACTAGCACAGATACGCAGTATTTT. Protein sequence: CASSPTSTDTQYF.

The chain employs TRBV4-1 and TRBJ1-1, with unresolved D. The germline CDR1 and CDR2 sequences are MGHRA and YSYEKL. V was cut by 2 bases and J by 4 bases, with 11 bases left in between. The CDR3 length is 14 residues. This CDR3 reads CASSQPGMSTEAFF. Here the CDR3 DNA reads TGCGCCAGCAGCCAACCCGGGATGAGCACTGAAGCTTTCTTT.

V gene TRBV6-5 combines with J gene TRBJ1-6; TRBD1 matches at 7 bases. Germline CDR1 is MNHEY and CDR2 is SVGAGI. The junction had 1 base not matched to a gene; V was cut back by 2 bases and J by 6 bases. The CDR3 runs 14 residues. The CDR3 loop reads CASSYGQVNSPLHF. The CDR3 bases are TGTGCCAGCAGTTACGGACAGGTTAATTCACCCCTCCACTTT.

The V call is TRBV30, the J call TRBJ1-2, with D possibly TRBD1 on 5 matching bases. This CDR3 region has 12 residues. CDR1 is GTSNPN, CDR2 SVGIG, per germline (reference sequence). As DNA, the CDR3 is TGTGCTCAAGGGGAGGCTAACTATGGCTACACCTTC. Translated, it gives CAQGEANYGYTF.

J is TRBJ1-2 and V is TRBV18; D not resolved. CDR3 size: 15 residues. The germline V gene encodes CDR1 KGHSH and CDR2 LQKENI. Trimming took 1 base from V and 3 from J, leaving 12 bases between them. The CDR3 DNA reads TGTGCCAGCTCACCACAGGCAGCGTGGGACTATGGCTACACCTTC. This translates into CASSPQAAWDYGYTF.

The V gene is TRBV5-1, the J gene TRBJ1-5; the match to TRBD1 covers 7 bases. Losses at the gene ends were 0 bases for V and 5 bases for J; bases not matched to a gene: 8. Germline values: CDR1 SGHRS, CDR2 YFSETQ. This CDR3 is 16 amino acids long. CDR3 sequence: CASSLGGQTLYQPQHF. Written as DNA, the CDR3 is TGCGCCAGCAGCTTGGGGGGACAGACACTTTATCAGCCCCAGCATTTT. Full variable domain (rest looked up from reference TRBV5-1 and TRBJ1-5): KAGVTQTPRYLIKTRGQQVTLSCSPISGHRSVSWYQQTPGQGLQFLFEYFSETQRNKGNFPGRFSGRQFSNSRSEMNVSTLELGDSALYLCASSLGGQTLYQPQHFGDGTRLSIL.

The V gene is TRBV6-5, the J gene TRBJ2-7; maybe TRBD1 (6 bases). The V end lost 6 bases, the J end lost 6 bases, and 15 bases lay between the germline ends. Germline V gives CDR1 MNHEY, CDR2 SVGAGI. This CDR3 contains 13 residues. CDR3 nucleotide sequence: TGTGCCAGCAGGCCCAACAGGGTACGCGAGCAGTACTTC. This gives the protein CASRPNRVREQYF.

The chain uses TRBV19 and TRBJ1-4; a weak D match, TRBD1 (5 bases). Trimming removed 7 bases from V and 7 bases from J, with 19 bases in between. The CDR3 spans 15 residues. Germline-derived CDR1 and CDR2 are LNHDA and SQIVND (reference sequence). The CDR3 nucleotides read TGTGCCAGTAACCCACACCGGACTAGGGGTGAAAAACTGTTTTTT. Translated, it gives CASNPHRTRGEKLFF.

The rearrangement joins TRBV6-1 to TRBJ1-4; D call uncertain. Germline loops: CDR1 MNHNS, CDR2 SASEGT. Trimming shortened V by 0 bases and J by 5 bases, and 13 bases separated the two germline ends. The CDR3 contains 16 residues. CDR3 DNA sequence: TGTGCCAGCAGTGAAGCGGGAGGGTTTGGGAATGAAAAACTGTTTTTT. This translates into CASSEAGGFGNEKLFF.

This clone has only one observation. The V call is TRBV18, the J call TRBJ1-3; no firm D call. V lost 5 bases, J lost 3 bases, and 26 bases lay in between. The CDR3 spans 19 residues. Per the germline V gene, CDR1 is KGHSH and CDR2 is LQKENI. The CDR3, as DNA: TGTGCCAGCTCAGCCCTCTCTCGTCCCCCGGGGTCGGATGGAAACACCATATATTTT. Its translation: CASSALSRPPGSDGNTIYF.

The count of this clone is one. This chain links TRBV6-5 with TRBJ2-7; TRBD2 aligns across 11 bases. With 4 bases clipped from V and 2 bases from J, the junction kept 4 bases outside the gene matches. This CDR3 is built from 15 residues. Germline V gene data show CDR1 as MNHEY and CDR2 as SVGAGI. For the CDR3, the DNA is TGTGCCAGCAGTTTTAGCGGGGGGGCCACCTACGAGCAGTACTTC. Translated, it gives CASSFSGGATYEQYF.

V gene TRBV6-5 combines with J gene TRBJ2-5, with D tentatively TRBD1 (6 bases). TRBJ2-7 matches the DNA end more closely, so the J call is doubtful. From germline, CDR1 is MNHEY and CDR2 SVGAGI. This CDR3 region has 14 residues. CDR3 region: CASTAPSGAPEQYF. The CDR3 bases are TGTGCCAGCACCGCTCCCTCAGGGGCCCCCGAGCAGTACTTC.

The V call is TRBV28, the J call TRBJ1-5; D possibly corresponds to TRBD1 (5 bases). The CDR3 contains 15 residues. In germline, CDR1 is MDHEN, CDR2 SYDVKM. Trimming shortened V by 4 bases and J by 7 bases, and 17 bases separated the two germline ends. The CDR3 protein is CASSSFKGNSQPQHF. CDR3 coding DNA: TGTGCCAGCAGTTCCTTCAAGGGGAACAGCCAGCCCCAGCATTTT.

The chain carries TRBV28 and TRBJ1-2; TRBD1 agrees at 7 bases. V trimming: 5 bases; J trimming: 4 bases; junction bases outside the gene matches: 1. The CDR3 sequence is 12 residues long. The V gene's germline CDR1 is MDHEN and CDR2 SYDVKM. Written as DNA, the CDR3 is TGTGCCAGCAGTGGACAGGCCTATGGCTACACCTTC. Protein sequence: CASSGQAYGYTF.

About this clone itself: Other DNA sequences from this sample encode an identical CDR3 as well. J is TRBJ2-2 and V is TRBV9; D is ambiguous. V dropped 0 bases and J dropped 5 bases, with 2 bases sitting between them. Germline V gene sequence: CDR1 SGDLS, CDR2 YYNGEE. The CDR3 has 12 residues. CDR3 in DNA: TGTGCCAGCAGCGTAGTAACCGGGGAGCTGTTTTTT. Translated, it gives CASSVVTGELFF.

The V and J genes are TRBV7-6 and TRBJ1-1, with D possibly being TRBD1 (5 bases). The CDR3 is 15 amino acids. V was cut by 1 base and J by 5 bases, with 14 bases left in between. Germline V lookup: CDR1 SGHVS, CDR2 FNYEAQ. The CDR3 sequence: CASSLGGGGYTEAFF. The CDR3 DNA reads TGTGCCAGCAGCTTAGGCGGGGGAGGATATACTGAAGCTTTCTTT.

CDR3 bases: TGCGCCAGCCGCCTGGGGCTAGCGGGGGGGAGCTCCTACAATGAGCAGTTCTTC. Protein product: CASRLGLAGGSSYNEQFF. The V gene is TRBV5-1, the J gene TRBJ2-1; 12 bases line up with TRBD2. Per the germline V gene, CDR1 is SGHRS and CDR2 is YFSETQ. The CDR3 length is 18 residues. With V trimmed by 7 bases and J by 0 bases, 11 bases remained unmatched.

This chain uses TRBV6-4 with TRBJ2-2, with D maybe TRBD1 (8 bases). Germline V gene data show CDR1 as MRHNA and CDR2 as SNTAGT. This CDR3 comprises 15 residues. The V end lost 5 bases, the J end lost 3 bases, and 13 bases lay between the germline ends. The CDR3 region is CASSPTGGDTGELFF. The CDR3 DNA follows: TGTGCCAGCAGTCCCACAGGGGGGGACACCGGGGAGCTGTTTTTT.

This clone was counted between two and nine times. This chain links TRBV7-2 with TRBJ1-1, with 9 bases aligning to TRBD1. The CDR3 length is 14 residues. The trim removed 4 bases at V and 4 bases at J, leaving 4 bases unmatched. In germline, CDR1 is SGHTA, CDR2 FQGNSA. The CDR3 DNA reads as TGTGCCAGCAGCTCCGGGACAGGGAGCACTGAAGCTTTCTTT. Translating it yields CASSSGTGSTEAFF.

The chain recombines TRBV19 with TRBJ1-1; TRBD1 is a possible D gene (5 bases). The CDR3 is 13 amino acids. Germline V gene lookup returns CDR1 LNHDA and CDR2 SQIVND (reference sequence). The ends were cut back, 7 bases at V and 6 bases at J, with 15 bases in the middle. CDR3 protein: CASKHGGFAEAFF. The CDR3 DNA sequence: TGTGCCAGTAAACATGGGGGGTTTGCTGAAGCTTTCTTT.

This clone was detected a few times. V and J are TRBV19 and TRBJ1-2; 10 bases map to TRBD1. This CDR3 spans 14 amino acids. After removal of 3 bases from V and 7 bases from J, the junction contained 5 bases not matched to a gene. CDR1 and CDR2 from the germline V gene are LNHDA and SQIVND (reference sequence). CDR3 sequence reads: CASSILGQGVGYTF. The CDR3 DNA is TGTGCCAGTAGTATCCTCGGACAGGGGGTTGGCTACACCTTC.

The chain employs TRBV5-4 and TRBJ2-5; the match to TRBD1 covers 8 bases. The J call may be faulty, since TRBJ2-7 better matches the DNA end. There are 16 residues in the CDR3. CDR1 and CDR2 (germline): SGHNT, YYREEE (reference sequence). The CDR3 coding sequence is TGTGCCAGCAGCAAAGGCCCGGGACAGGAGGTCGACGAGCAGTACTTC. Encoded protein: CASSKGPGQEVDEQYF.

The rearrangement joins TRBV25-1 to TRBJ1-6; D is uncertain. Germline V gives CDR1 MGHDK, CDR2 SYGVNS. CDR3 length: 14 amino acids. Trimming left V 1 base short and J 7 bases short, with 8 bases between. The CDR3 reads CASSESLSNSPLHF. CDR3 DNA: TGTGCCAGCAGTGAATCCCTGTCCAATTCACCCCTCCACTTT.

This clone was seen more than once but under ten times. The J gene is TRBJ2-5, the V gene TRBV12-5; D remains ambiguous. Trimming removed 2 bases from V and 2 bases from J, with 6 bases in between. The germline gives CDR1 LGHNT, CDR2 FRNRAP. The CDR3 is made up of 13 amino acids. This CDR3 reads CASGLQRQETQYF. Here the CDR3 DNA reads TGTGCTAGTGGTTTGCAGAGGCAAGAGACCCAGTACTTC.

This chain joins TRBV6-5 and TRBJ2-7, with 7 nucleotides matching TRBD1. The CDR3 covers 14 residues. Germline CDR1 reads MNHEY; CDR2 reads SVGAGI. The trim removed 5 bases at V and 5 bases at J, leaving 9 bases unmatched. DNA of the CDR3: TGTGCCAGCAGTCTCCACCGGGACAGCAACGAGCAGTACTTC. Its protein is CASSLHRDSNEQYF.

This sequence joins TRBV21-1 and TRBJ2-7; the D segment call TRBD2 is taken from the table without a DNA check. TRBV21-1 is designated a pseudogene. The CDR3 totals 12 residues. For the CDR3, the DNA is TGTGCCAGCAGCAAAAGGGAGAGCGAACAGTACTTC. Amino acid sequence: CASSKRESEQYF.